This T cell receptor (beta chain) was captured by sequencing in a study of cytomegalovirus exposure and HLA in healthy donors. 60 Vbeta and 13 Jbeta primers were used in PCR. Repertoires were generated with immunoSEQ multiplex PCR, while TCRdb's copy carries only in-frame clones and drops some. The sample consists of under 200,000 clones, approximately 90% of them appearing once. In germline, CDR1 is LNHDA, CDR2 SQIVND (reference sequence). Between the trimmed V and J ends, which lost 10 bases and 2 bases, there was a span of 15 bases. The CDR3 contains 13 residues. The sequencing sample was made of PBMCs. This TCR derives from a boy younger than 10 in good health and CMV-seronegative. The chain recombines TRBV19 with TRBJ2-7; possibly TRBD2 for D (6 bases). Here the CDR3 reads CATSPGGAYEQYF. CDR3 DNA: TGTGCCACAAGCCCCGGAGGGGCCTACGAGCAGTACTTC.